Listed below are T cell receptor beta chains from one sample, sequenced in a study of blood T cells in healthy people across ages. Via MiXCR, TCRdb re-called the 5' RACE reads, giving one row per CDR3 protein. The sample contains about 620,000 distinct CDR3 sequences, over 20% of which appear only once. Sequencing input: blood. The receptors derive from a man aged 65 to 79 in good health. The CDR3 runs from the conserved cysteine through the conserved F or W. The D gene is left open where the match is weak. The listing skips clone size in some rows; elsewhere it reads once, few, many or a size class.

cdr3_nt cdr3_aa clone_size v_call d_call j_call
TGTGCCACCAGTGACGCGGGTCTTAATGAAAAACTGTTTTTT CATSDAGLNEKLFF few TRBV24-1 - TRBJ1-4
TGTGCCAGCAGCCCAGGGGACGCTAACTATGGCTACACCTTC CASSPGDANYGYTF - TRBV5-6 - TRBJ1-2
TGTGCCAGTAAACAGGGGCGGAATAATGAAAAACTGTTTTTT CASKQGRNNEKLFF many TRBV2 TRBD1 TRBJ1-4
TGCAGTGCTAGAGGGCAAGGACAGTTTAATGAAAAACTGTTTTTT CSARGQGQFNEKLFF few TRBV20-1 - TRBJ1-4
TGTGCCAGCAGTTTAAGAGGGAGCGGAGCTGAAGCTTTCTTT CASSLRGSGAEAFF few TRBV27 - TRBJ1-1
TGTGCCACCAGTACAAACACCGTCGGGTACTATGGCTACACCTTC CATSTNTVGYYGYTF - TRBV24-1 - TRBJ1-2
TGTGCCAGCAGCGCGAGCTTCTACGAGCAGTACTTC CASSASFYEQYF - TRBV12-3/TRBV12-4 - TRBJ2-7
TGTGCCAGCAGTTTGGCCGCGCTCGAGCAGTACTTC CASSLAALEQYF few TRBV28 - TRBJ2-7
TGTGCCAGCAAAGGGTTGGGGGTTTGGACTGAAGCTTTCTTT CASKGLGVWTEAFF few TRBV2 - TRBJ1-1
TGTGCCAGCAGCTGGGGGAAGAACACTGCAGCTTTCTTT CASSWGKNTAAFF - TRBV7-3 - TRBJ1-1
TGCGCCAGCAGCCAAGATCTCCCGAGCAATCAGCCCCAGCATTTT CASSQDLPSNQPQHF - TRBV4-3 - TRBJ1-5
TGTGCCAGCAGCTTAAGCGGGACAGGCTCTGAAAAACTGTTTTTT CASSLSGTGSEKLFF - TRBV11-1 TRBD1 TRBJ1-4
TGTGCCAGCTCAGAACCGGGACAGGGGACCACCGAGCAGTACTTC CASSEPGQGTTEQYF few TRBV18 TRBD1 TRBJ2-7
TGTGCCAGCAGCCAAGAAGTAGGTCGATACGAGCAGTACTTC CASSQEVGRYEQYF few TRBV3-1 - TRBJ2-7
TGTGCCAGCAGCCCTGAGGTGGTCTATAATTCACCCCTCCACTTT CASSPEVVYNSPLHF - TRBV7-8 - TRBJ1-6
TGTGCCAGTAGTATAACAGGGCCTAATCAGCCCCAGCATTTT CASSITGPNQPQHF - TRBV19 - TRBJ1-5
TGTGCCAGCAGTGAGTCGGAGGCTAGCGGGAGTAATACGCAGTATTTT CASSESEASGSNTQYF few TRBV2 TRBD2 TRBJ2-3
TGTGCCAGCAGCCATGGGAGTCCCAATGAGCAGTTCTTC CASSHGSPNEQFF - TRBV3-1 - TRBJ2-1
TGTGCCAGCAGTTTCAGTGGGAGAGAGACCCAGTACTTC CASSFSGRETQYF many TRBV7-2 - TRBJ2-5
TGCGCCAGCAGCCCAGGAAATACAGGGGGCTTCACCGGGGAGCTGTTTTTT CASSPGNTGGFTGELFF - TRBV4-1 TRBD1 TRBJ2-2
TGTGCCAGCAGTTCAAGGGGAGAGCAGTACTTC CASSSRGEQYF - TRBV7-6 - TRBJ2-7
TGTGCCAGCAGCTCAGGGGGGGTGACTAGCGGGAGGATAGCCAAAAACATTCAGTACTTC CASSSGGVTSGRIAKNIQYF - TRBV9 TRBD2 TRBJ2-4
TGCGCCAGCAGCTTAAGGATCTCTCAGGGGACCCAAGAGACCCAGTACTTC CASSLRISQGTQETQYF once TRBV5-1 - TRBJ2-5
TGTGCCAGCAGCTTAGTATTTGGGGGACAGGCTAACTATGGCTACACCTTC CASSLVFGGQANYGYTF - TRBV7-2 TRBD1 TRBJ1-2
TGCAGTGCACTTCAGGGACACAGCTCCTACGAGCAGTACTTC CSALQGHSSYEQYF - TRBV20-1 - TRBJ2-7
TGTGCCAGCAGAGATCGGACGGCCTCCTCCTACAATGAGCAGTTCTTC CASRDRTASSYNEQFF - TRBV5-6 - TRBJ2-1
TGCAGCGTTGAACGGGCAGGGAAATCCTACGAGCAGTACTTC CSVERAGKSYEQYF many TRBV29-1 - TRBJ2-7
TGTGCCAGCAGTGGCGGGACGACTATCACCGGGGAGCTGTTTTTT CASSGGTTITGELFF few TRBV6-5 - TRBJ2-2
TGTGCCAGCAGTCTGAGGGGCCTCTCCTACGAGCAGTACTTC CASSLRGLSYEQYF once TRBV28 - TRBJ2-7
TGCGCCAGCAGCTTGGCGGGCAGGGAGTACGAGCAGTACTTC CASSLAGREYEQYF many TRBV5-1 - TRBJ2-7
TGTGCCAGCAGTGTAGAGGGTGGTGAGACCCAGTACTTC CASSVEGGETQYF - TRBV6-4 - TRBJ2-5
TGTGCCTCCTCTCTCCTATCTGCCACTGAAGCTTTCTTT CASSLLSATEAFF few TRBV6-5 - TRBJ1-1
TGTGCCAGCAGCCGAGCGGGAACTATGAGCAATCAGCCCCAGCATTTT CASSRAGTMSNQPQHF few TRBV6-1 - TRBJ1-5
TGCGCCAGCAGTGAGTCCCTCGGGACAGGGGACGAGCAGTACTTC CASSESLGTGDEQYF - TRBV10-1 TRBD1 TRBJ2-7
TGTGCCAGCAGTTACTCGTTACAGGGATCGGGGGCCAACGTCCTGACTTTC CASSYSLQGSGANVLTF - TRBV6-5 - TRBJ2-6
TGTGCCACCAGCAGAGATACACAGCGGAATTCACCCCTCCACTTT CATSRDTQRNSPLHF - TRBV15 - TRBJ1-6
TGTGCCAGCAGCGCCCAAGGGGGACTAGCGAATAATGAGCAGTTCTTC CASSAQGGLANNEQFF few TRBV9 TRBD2 TRBJ2-1
TGTGCCAGCAGCTTCGCTAGCGGGAGTAAGAAAAATGAGCAGTTCTTC CASSFASGSKKNEQFF few TRBV7-3 TRBD2 TRBJ2-1
TGTGCCAGCACCGAAAGGGAGACAGGATGGCTTGCGGTTGGCACCGGGGAGCTGTTTTTT CASTERETGWLAVGTGELFF - TRBV9 - TRBJ2-2
TGTGCCAGCAGCTCAAGACTCCCAGGGGAGCTGTTTTTT CASSSRLPGELFF - TRBV7-9 - TRBJ2-2
TGTGCCAGCAGTTACCCGGTGGGGAGCGGGGAGCTGTTTTTT CASSYPVGSGELFF - TRBV6-2/TRBV6-3 - TRBJ2-2
TGTGCCAGCAGCCCCGAACTAGCGAGACCCTACGAGCAGTACTTC CASSPELARPYEQYF few TRBV7-9 TRBD2 TRBJ2-7
TGTGCCAGCAGCTCCATGAGCGGGAGCTCCTACAATGAGCAGTTCTTC CASSSMSGSSYNEQFF - TRBV2 TRBD2 TRBJ2-1
TGTGCCAGCAGCTTAGGGGCAGGGCCCAATGAGCAGTTCTTC CASSLGAGPNEQFF - TRBV11-2 - TRBJ2-1
TGCAGTGCTAGACATTCGCGGGAGGGAGGGAATGAGCAGTTCTTC CSARHSREGGNEQFF - TRBV20-1 TRBD2 TRBJ2-1
TGTGCCAGCAGTTCCGGGACAGAGTACAATGAGCAGTTCTTC CASSSGTEYNEQFF few TRBV12-3/TRBV12-4 TRBD1 TRBJ2-1
TGTGCCAGCAGCAGACAGAGCCTTAATGAAAAACTGTTTTTT CASSRQSLNEKLFF - TRBV7-2 - TRBJ1-4
TGTGCCACCAGTGGGGGAGTTGACACCGGGGAGCTGTTTTTT CATSGGVDTGELFF - TRBV24-1 - TRBJ2-2
TGTGCCAGCAGTCGTACTAGCGGGAGAAACACCGGGGAGCTGTTTTTT CASSRTSGRNTGELFF many TRBV2 TRBD2 TRBJ2-2
TGTGCCAGCAGCGTGGAAGGACTAGCGGGATTGCAGTACTTC CASSVEGLAGLQYF - TRBV9 TRBD2 TRBJ2-7
TGTGCCAGCGGAACCGGGACGGCGAATCAGCCCCAGCATTTT CASGTGTANQPQHF - TRBV28 - TRBJ1-5